Given below is one T cell receptor beta chain in context. No cognate antigen has been identified for it. Base qualities were left out, and no much larger clone turns up one base away. V sheds 3 bases and J sheds 0 bases, leaving 5 bases between their ends. CDR1 and CDR2 are read off the germline V gene as KGHSH and LQKENI. Spanning cysteine to phenylalanine, the CDR3 consists of 14 amino acids. This entry keeps only the CDR3 DNA: 42 bases, framed from base 1. Genomic DNA was isolated from the sorted cells so that the TCRbeta CDR3 region could be sequenced. The immunoSEQ Assay was used for sequencing of TCRbeta CDR3 regions. The clones in this table, taken by TCRdb from immuneACCESS, are in-frame only. Not every clone is retained; where verified, under half of the shortfall comes from an unresolved V gene, and the cause of the rest is unknown. For this sample the table gives about 41,000 clones, of which approximately 89% were detected only once. The top ten hold 3.5% to 4% of the sample.

Patients with a history of autoimmune disease or receiving systemic immunosuppression were excluded from the trial. Peripheral blood for TCR sequencing was collected from all dose cohorts at baseline, on cycle 4 day 1, and on cycle 7 day 1. The samples were taken from a phase I, first-in-human, multicenter, open-label dose-escalation trial of ivuxolimab. Adults with locally advanced or metastatic melanoma, renal cell carcinoma, hepatocellular carcinoma or head and neck squamous cell carcinoma were enrolled in the trial. Before TCR sequencing, CD4+ and CD8+ T cells were separately sorted from peripheral blood. The source of the sample is a study of OX40 agonist ivuxolimab in advanced cancers. Some background on the complete study: Ivuxolimab, which targeted the costimulatory receptor OX40 (CD134), was an agonistic, fully human IgG2 monoclonal antibody. The point of sequencing TCRbeta in the periphery was to test whether ivuxolimab changed TCR sequence diversity and drove clonal T-cell expansion. Of the approximately 50 dose-escalation patients, hepatocellular carcinoma was present in around 20, melanoma in approximately 15, renal cell carcinoma in 9 and head and neck cancer in 9. The paper covers the monotherapy dose-escalation part of the phase I ivuxolimab trial, which included N of about 50 patients. Intravenous ivuxolimab was administered to patients every 2 weeks at six dose levels: 0.01, 0.1, 0.3, 1.5, 3 and 10 mg/kg. Partial responses occurred in three dose-escalation patients, of whom one had hepatocellular carcinoma and two had cutaneous melanoma. A male proportion of almost 85% and a mean age of about 60 years, ranging from about 23 to 79, were recorded for the dose-escalation cohort. Patients were allowed to have had prior anti-PD-1, anti-PD-L1 or anti-CTLA-4 therapy, and roughly 40% of the dose-escalation patients had previously received checkpoint inhibitors.

Overall study outcomes, separate from this receptor: Low levels of normalized T-cell clonal expansion were also shown by some nonresponding patients. Clonal expansion of both CD4+ and CD8+ blood T cells was observed from baseline to week 6 at doses 0.1 to 3.0 mg/kg. The antigen specificity of the peripheral T cells that underwent clonal expansion was not determined. In partial responders in the 0.1-3.0 mg/kg groups, normalized peripheral clonal expansion was found to be among the lowest, especially among CD8+ T cells. After ivuxolimab, expanded clones were on average more numerous among CD8+ T cells than among CD4+ T cells.

Recombination joined TRBV18 with TRBJ2-2, with the D gene too uncertain to name. Sequencing was performed on CD4+ or CD8+ T cells sorted from blood, taken in a trial of the OX40 agonist ivuxolimab. This clonotype was obtained from an adult with an advanced solid tumor such as melanoma, head and neck, liver or kidney cancer. The sequence in DNA is TGTGCCAGCTCACCGGAAGCGAACACCGGGGAGCTGTTTTTT. This is translated as CASSPEANTGELFF.